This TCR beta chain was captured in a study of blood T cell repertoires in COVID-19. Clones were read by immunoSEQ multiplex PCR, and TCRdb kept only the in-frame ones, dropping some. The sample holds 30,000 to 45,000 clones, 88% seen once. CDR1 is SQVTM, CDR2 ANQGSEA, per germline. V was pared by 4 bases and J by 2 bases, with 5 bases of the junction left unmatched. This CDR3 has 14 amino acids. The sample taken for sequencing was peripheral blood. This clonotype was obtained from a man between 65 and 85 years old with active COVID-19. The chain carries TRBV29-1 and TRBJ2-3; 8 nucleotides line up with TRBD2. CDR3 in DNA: TGCAGCGTTGGTAGCGGGACGTACACAGATACGCAGTATTTT. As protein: CSVGSGTYTDTQYF.